These T cell receptor beta chains were read from a single sample in a study of cytomegalovirus exposure and HLA in healthy donors. Generated by immunoSEQ multiplex PCR, the TCRdb table keeps only in-frame clones and is missing some. The sample consists of roughly 190,000 clones, around 75% of them appearing once. Sequenced input: PBMCs. All receptors come from a woman aged 25 to 39 in good health and CMV-seronegative. Both conserved end residues are part of each CDR3. D genes are given only for firm matches. Part of the rows lack a size; the others show once, few, many or a class for expanded clones.

>.|TRBD1|TRBV11-3|TRBJ1-3
CASSRTGSGNTIYF
TGTGCCAGCAGCCGGACAGGCTCTGGAAACACCATATATTTT
>.|.|TRBV5-6|TRBJ1-1
CASSWGRGEAFF
TGTGCCAGCAGCTGGGGTCGGGGGGAAGCTTTCTTT
>.|.|TRBV10-2|TRBJ1-2
CASSESGHALLAYTF
TGCGCCAGCAGTGAGTCGGGACACGCGCTTCTGGCCTACACCTTC
>.|.|TRBV4-1|TRBJ2-7
CASSQVAGAPYEQYF
TGCGCCAGCAGCCAAGTGGCGGGGGCTCCTTACGAGCAGTACTTC
>once|.|TRBV6-5|TRBJ1-1
CTSIPPGQATEAFF
TGTACCAGCATACCTCCGGGACAAGCCACTGAAGCTTTCTTT
>.|TRBD1|TRBV7-2|TRBJ1-1
CASSPMARDRPLNTEAFF
TGTGCCAGCAGTCCTATGGCCCGGGACAGGCCTTTGAACACTGAAGCTTTCTTT
>.|.|TRBV4-2|TRBJ2-2
CASSQDFRDAGELFF
TGTGCCAGCAGCCAAGATTTCCGGGATGCCGGGGAGCTGTTTTTT
>.|TRBD1|TRBV29-1|TRBJ1-1
CSVGGRTGRTEAFF
TGCAGCGTTGGGGGGCGGACAGGGAGGACTGAAGCTTTCTTT
>.|.|TRBV19|TRBJ1-1
CASGQTNTEAFF
TGTGCCAGTGGACAGACGAACACTGAAGCTTTCTTT
>.|TRBD2|TRBV7-6|TRBJ2-7
CASSSLGTGTSDYEQYF
TGTGCCAGCAGCTCACTCGGTACCGGGACTAGCGATTACGAGCAGTACTTC
>.|.|TRBV10-3|TRBJ1-5
CAIQACQPQHF
TGTGCCATACAAGCGTGTCAGCCCCAGCATTTT
>few|.|TRBV11-3|TRBJ2-2
CASSLGGSFTGELFF
TGTGCCAGCAGCTTAGGGGGCTCTTTCACCGGGGAGCTGTTTTTT
>.|.|TRBV5-1|TRBJ2-4
CASSLLGGAKNIQYF
TGCGCCAGCAGCTTGCTGGGGGGAGCCAAAAACATTCAGTACTTC
>once|.|TRBV6-5|TRBJ1-1
CASSYSEVNTEAFF
TGTGCCAGCAGTTACTCGGAGGTGAACACTGAAGCTTTCTTT
>.|TRBD1|TRBV30|TRBJ1-5
CAWSWTGLNQPQHF
TGTGCCTGGAGTTGGACAGGGTTAAATCAGCCCCAGCATTTT
>once|.|TRBV19|TRBJ2-1
CASSIAADEQFF
TGTGCCAGTAGTATAGCTGCGGATGAGCAGTTCTTC
>.|.|TRBV4-2|TRBJ2-6
CASSQGRSSGANVLTF
TGTGCCAGCAGCCAAGGCAGGTCCTCTGGGGCCAACGTCCTGACTTTC
>.|TRBD2|TRBV5-1|TRBJ2-1
CASSLDPSGNEQFF
TGCGCCAGCAGCTTGGATCCTAGCGGAAATGAGCAGTTCTTC
>.|.|TRBV7-3|TRBJ1-2
CASSLKEQGLAVYGYTF
TGTGCCAGCAGCTTAAAGGAACAGGGTCTCGCGGTCTATGGCTACACCTTC
>once|.|TRBV6-5|TRBJ2-1
CASSQLGVGYNEQFF
TGTGCCAGCAGTCAGCTAGGGGTAGGATACAATGAGCAGTTCTTC
>few|TRBD1|TRBV6-5|TRBJ2-7
CASSTHRDRGYEQYF
TGTGCCAGCAGTACTCACCGGGACAGGGGTTACGAGCAGTACTTC
>.|TRBD1|TRBV11-2|TRBJ2-5
CASSLAGTGKETQYF
TGTGCCAGCAGCTTAGCAGGGACAGGGAAAGAGACCCAGTACTTC
>few|.|TRBV2|TRBJ1-2
CASSEQGLRGYTF
TGTGCCAGCAGTGAGCAGGGGCTCAGAGGCTACACCTTC
>.|.|TRBV11-2|TRBJ2-1
CASSQGGGNYNEQFF
TGTGCCAGCAGCCAAGGGGGAGGGAACTACAATGAGCAGTTCTTC
>.|.|TRBV28|TRBJ1-2
CASSTSDRGGSNYGYTF
TGTGCCAGCAGCACTTCGGATCGGGGGGGTTCTAACTATGGCTACACCTTC
>few|TRBD1|TRBV6-1|TRBJ1-5
CASSEDRGLYQPQHF
TGTGCCAGCAGTGAGGACAGGGGGCTTTATCAGCCCCAGCATTTT
>.|.|TRBV10-3|TRBJ2-1
CAISASAPDEQFF
TGTGCCATCAGTGCCTCCGCACCGGATGAGCAGTTCTTC
>.|.|TRBV10-3|TRBJ2-3
CAISAGTSSATDTQYF
TGTGCCATCAGTGCCGGGACTTCCTCAGCGACAGATACGCAGTATTTT
>.|.|TRBV30|TRBJ1-1
CAWSFGGLAFF
TGTGCCTGGAGTTTTGGGGGCTTAGCTTTCTTT
>.|TRBD1|TRBV7-9|TRBJ2-7
CASSAWDSSLSYEQYF
TGTGCCAGCAGCGCCTGGGACAGTTCTTTATCGTACGAGCAGTACTTC
>.|TRBD1|TRBV19|TRBJ1-5
CASPETGGNPEGNQPQHF
TGTGCCAGTCCAGAGACAGGGGGTAATCCTGAAGGCAATCAGCCCCAGCATTTT
>.|TRBD2|TRBV10-2|TRBJ2-3
CASNPQRGFTDTQYF
TGCGCCAGCAACCCCCAGCGGGGGTTCACAGATACGCAGTATTTT
>.|.|TRBV18|TRBJ1-1
CASSPWQGTEAFF
TGTGCCAGCTCACCGTGGCAGGGCACTGAAGCTTTCTTT
>.|.|TRBV6-6|TRBJ1-6
CASSYGQGDNSPLHF
TGTGCCAGCAGTTACGGCCAGGGTGATAATTCACCCCTCCACTTT
>few|TRBD2|TRBV7-8|TRBJ2-3
CASSPPLRLAGTDTQYF
TGTGCCAGCAGTCCCCCCCTCCGTCTAGCGGGAACAGATACGCAGTATTTT
>.|TRBD2|TRBV9|TRBJ2-1
CASSTLAGENEQFF
TGTGCCAGCAGCACTCTAGCGGGGGAAAATGAGCAGTTCTTC
>.|.|TRBV4-2|TRBJ2-3
CASSQEGALGDTQYF
TGTGCCAGCAGCCAAGAAGGGGCCCTGGGGGATACGCAGTATTTT
>.|TRBD2|TRBV23-1|TRBJ2-3
CATPGLAGGSDTQYF
TGCGCCACTCCGGGACTAGCGGGGGGGTCAGATACGCAGTATTTT
>.|TRBD1|TRBV7-9|TRBJ2-7
CASSPRTGGGYEQYF
TGTGCCAGCAGCCCCCGGACAGGGGGCGGGTACGAGCAGTACTTC
>.|.|TRBV10-1|TRBJ2-1
CASSESGRYNEQFF
TGCGCCAGCAGTGAGTCGGGCAGGTACAATGAGCAGTTCTTC
>.|.|TRBV9|TRBJ2-1
CASSEETAIYNEQFF
TGTGCCAGCAGCGAGGAGACAGCTATCTACAATGAGCAGTTCTTC
>.|.|TRBV18|TRBJ2-2
CASSPSDKFVAGELFF
TGTGCCAGCTCACCTTCGGACAAGTTCGTGGCCGGGGAGCTGTTTTTT
>.|TRBD2|TRBV27|TRBJ2-3
CASSLSTTSGTDTQYF
TGTGCCAGCAGTTTATCAACGACTAGCGGCACAGATACGCAGTATTTT
>.|.|TRBV5-1|TRBJ2-7
CASSSSQGSVSEQYF
TGCGCCAGCAGCTCCTCCCAGGGGTCGGTCTCCGAGCAGTACTTC
>.|.|TRBV6-6|TRBJ1-1
CASSYSRGTEAFF
TGTGCCAGCAGTTACTCTCGGGGAACTGAAGCTTTCTTT